The present T cell receptor (beta chain) was sequenced within a study of shared clonotypes between healthy human individuals. General study results and limits: Blood was the only sampled material, and tissue repertoires likely differ.

CD8 memory merged CD45RO+ with CCR7-negative CD45RA+ TemRA cells. Germline values: CDR1 WNHNN, CDR2 SYGVQD (reference sequence). V gave up 1 base and J gave up 2 bases, with 9 bases separating them. The CDR3 covers 15 residues. To note about this clone: Its antigen is unknown.

Sequencing was performed with immunoSEQ multiplex PCR; in TCRdb, only in-frame clones are kept and a portion is missing. The table has approximately 100,000 clones, under 70% seen once. The chain uses TRBV10-1 and TRBJ1-3, with a weak D call TRBD1 (6 bases). Sequencing input: memory CD8+ T cells sorted from blood. Sample subset: CD45RO+ cells pooled with CCR7-negative TemRA cells. The receptor was isolated from a woman in her twenties or thirties in good health. CDR3 in amino acids: CASSELPGAGNTIYF. For the CDR3, the DNA is TGCGCCAGCAGTGAGTTGCCAGGGGCTGGAAACACCATATATTTT.